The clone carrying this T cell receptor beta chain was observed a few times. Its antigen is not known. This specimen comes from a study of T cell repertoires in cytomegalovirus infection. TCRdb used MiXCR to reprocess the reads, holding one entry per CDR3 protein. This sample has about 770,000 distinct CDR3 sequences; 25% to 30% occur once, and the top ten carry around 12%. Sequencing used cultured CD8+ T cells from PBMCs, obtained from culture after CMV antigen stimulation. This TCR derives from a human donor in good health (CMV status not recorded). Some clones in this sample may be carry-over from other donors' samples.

Written as DNA, the CDR3 is TGCAGTGCTAGAGAGTGGAGCGCAGATACGCAGTATTTT. Translating gives CSAREWSADTQYF. J is TRBJ2-3 and V is TRBV20-1; no clear D gene. Trimming shortened V by 0 bases and J by 4 bases, and 8 bases separated the two germline ends. Germline V gene data show CDR1 as DFQATT and CDR2 as SNEGSKA (reference sequence). The CDR3 sequence is 13 residues long.